A single sample gave rise to the 10 T cell receptor beta chains below, sequenced in a study of blood T cells in healthy people across ages. Together with a sample-barcoded 5' primer, a J-beta primer mix was included in a second PCR lasting about 6 to 11 cycles. TCRdb reanalysed the 5' RACE reads using MiXCR and keeps one entry per CDR3 protein. The data show 1.5 million to 2 million distinct CDR3 sequences, roughly 43% seen once. Sample: blood. The origin of the receptors is a human donor in good health.

The CDR3 loop is CASSGGRAGREQYF. DNA of the CDR3: TGCGCCAGCAGTGGTGGACGGGCAGGGCGGGAGCAGTACTTC. The chain employs TRBV5-1 and TRBJ2-7; possible D gene TRBD1, 5 bases. Trimming removed 5 bases at V and 7 bases at J, with 19 bases between. Germline V lookup: CDR1 SGHRS, CDR2 YFSETQ. The CDR3 has 14 amino acids.

Comments on this clonotype: A junction end diverges from the germline sequence, so it may reflect a read error. V usage is TRBV4-1 and J usage is TRBJ2-1; TRBD1 matches at 8 bases. The CDR3 contains 15 residues. Germline V lookup: CDR1 MGHRA, CDR2 YSYEKL. This CDR3 reads CANSRGTGLRVEQFF. The CDR3 region has the DNA TGCGCCAACAGCCGAGGGACAGGCTTACGGGTTGAGCAGTTCTTC.

CDR3 loop: CSAPSGAGEEGNYGYTF. As DNA, the CDR3 is TGCAGTGCCCCATCAGGGGCAGGGGAGGAGGGGAACTATGGCTACACCTTC. V usage is TRBV20-1 and J usage is TRBJ1-2; perhaps TRBD1 as D (6 bases). The ends were cut back, 6 bases at V and 2 bases at J, with 25 bases in the middle. The CDR3 has 17 amino acids. CDR1 is DFQATT, CDR2 SNEGSKA, per germline (reference sequence).

This chain connects TRBV20-1 to TRBJ2-3, with 9 bases that match TRBD1. Germline-derived CDR1 and CDR2 are DFQATT and SNEGSKA (reference sequence). Losses at the gene ends were 6 bases for V and 2 bases for J; bases not matched to a gene: 9. This CDR3 spans 15 amino acids. The CDR3 loop is CSANGQGKFTDTQYF. The CDR3, as DNA: TGCAGTGCAAATGGACAGGGGAAATTCACAGATACGCAGTATTTT.

CDR3: CSATRGGRFYGEAFF. The CDR3 bases are TGCAGTGCTACAAGGGGGGGGCGCTTTTATGGTGAAGCTTTCTTT. The J gene is TRBJ1-1, the V gene TRBV20-1; D may be TRBD1 (6 bases). Germline V CDR1 and CDR2: DFQATT, SNEGSKA (reference sequence). V lost 4 bases, J lost 7 bases, and 22 bases lay in between. This CDR3 spans 15 amino acids.

This clonotype was observed a few times. V usage is TRBV29-1 and J usage is TRBJ1-2; 7 bases agree with TRBD1. The trim removed 7 bases at V and 3 bases at J, leaving 8 bases unmatched. This CDR3 is 13 amino acids long. The germline V gene encodes CDR1 SQVTM and CDR2 ANQGSEA. This chain's CDR3 is CSAPDRADYGYTF. In DNA, the CDR3 is TGCAGCGCTCCAGACAGGGCGGACTATGGCTACACCTTC. The entire variable domain, with the rest obtained from reference TRBV29-1 and TRBJ1-2, is as follows: SAVISQKPSRDICQRGTSLTIQCQVDSQVTMMFWYRQQPGQSLTLIATANQGSEATYESGFVIDKFPISRPNLTFSTLTVSNMSPEDSSIYLCSAPDRADYGYTFGSGTRLTVV.

The CDR3 DNA sequence: TGCAGTGCCCTTTTACCTGAGAGGGCAGATACGCAGTATTTT. It yields the protein CSALLPERADTQYF. This chain connects TRBV20-1 to TRBJ2-3, with D perhaps TRBD2 (5 bases). The length of the CDR3 is 14 residues. V gave up 6 bases and J gave up 4 bases, with 17 bases separating them. Germline CDR1 reads DFQATT; CDR2 reads SNEGSKA (reference sequence).

V usage is TRBV12-3 or TRBV12-4 and J usage is TRBJ2-2; the D gene is possibly TRBD1 (6 bases). The CDR3 is made up of 18 amino acids. Trimming removed 3 bases from V and 0 bases from J, with 17 bases in between. DNA of the CDR3: TGTGCCAGCAGTTTGGGCAGGGGATTCGCCACGAACACCGGGGAGCTGTTTTTT. Amino acids: CASSLGRGFATNTGELFF.

The chain has TRBV27 and TRBJ2-5; no clear D gene. Trimming took 4 bases from V and 2 from J, leaving 11 bases between them. The CDR3 contains 14 residues. Germline CDR1 MNHEY, CDR2 SMNVEV (reference sequence). The CDR3 here is CASSSGASQETQYF. DNA for the CDR3: TGTGCCAGCAGTTCCGGTGCGTCTCAAGAGACCCAGTACTTC.

This clonotype was recorded a few times. The DNA for the CDR3 is TGTGCCAGCAGCTTAGTGGTCGTCACTGAAGCTTTCTTT. Translation gives CASSLVVVTEAFF. The chain couples TRBV11-2 to TRBJ1-1; D unresolved. The V end was cut by 1 base, the J end by 4 bases, with 7 bases between. This CDR3 comprises 13 residues. The germline V gene has CDR1 SGHAT and CDR2 FQNNGV.